Below, 25 T cell receptor beta chains from the same sample are listed, as sequenced in a study of cytomegalovirus exposure and HLA in healthy donors. This PCR relied on a set of 60 Vbeta primers and 13 Jbeta primers. Using immunoSEQ multiplex PCR, the repertoire was profiled, and TCRdb retains in-frame clones only, with some absent. The sample has tens of thousands of clones, about 78% seen once. Sequenced input: PBMCs. All receptors derive from a young man in good health and CMV-seropositive.

The count of this clone is one. This chain connects TRBV4-1 to TRBJ2-7; a weak D match, TRBD2 (6 bases). CDR3 length: 18 amino acids. With 0 bases removed from V and 0 bases from J, the gap between germline ends came to 18 bases. The V gene's germline CDR1 is MGHRA and CDR2 YSYEKL. CDR3 sequence (DNA): TGCGCCAGCAGCCAAGAAGACGTGGCTGGGGGGAGCTCCTACGAGCAGTACTTC. Protein product: CASSQEDVAGGSSYEQYF.

This chain links TRBV7-9 with TRBJ2-7; perhaps TRBD1 as D (5 bases). V lost 5 bases and J 2 bases, leaving 10 bases between the germline ends. The germline gives CDR1 SEHNR, CDR2 FQNEAQ (reference sequence). The CDR3 is 13 amino acids. The CDR3 coding sequence is TGTGCCAGCAGCATCCGACAGACCTACGAGCAGTACTTC. Translated, it gives CASSIRQTYEQYF.

V usage is TRBV11-2 and J usage is TRBJ2-1, with 8 bases matching TRBD2. Per germline, CDR1 SGHAT and CDR2 FQNNGV. V shed 5 bases, J shed 0 bases, and the junction held 3 bases outside the gene matches. The CDR3 spans 15 residues. CDR3 DNA: TGTGCCAGCAGCCCAAGCGGGGGCTCCTACAATGAGCAGTTCTTC. Amino acid sequence: CASSPSGGSYNEQFF.

This rearrangement joins TRBV6-5 to TRBJ1-1, with 7 bases that match TRBD1. The V gene's germline CDR1 is MNHEY and CDR2 SVGAGI. The CDR3 length is 12 residues. The ends lost 5 bases at V and 4 bases at J; junction bases unmatched: 1. CDR3 sequence reads: CASSRQGTEAFF. CDR3 nucleotides: TGTGCCAGCAGTCGACAGGGCACTGAAGCTTTCTTT.

V is TRBV7-6 and J is TRBJ2-2; D not certain. The V gene lost 5 bases and the J gene lost 4 bases, with 11 bases spanning the gap. CDR1 SGHVS and CDR2 FNYEAQ come from the germline V gene. The CDR3 spans 14 residues. The CDR3 region has the DNA TGTGCCAGCAGCCCGTCGCCGGTCACCGGGGAGCTGTTTTTT. It codes for CASSPSPVTGELFF.

This clone was counted once. The rearrangement joins TRBV13 to TRBJ1-1, with D possibly TRBD1 on 6 matching bases. Germline values: CDR1 PRHDT, CDR2 FYEKMQ (reference sequence). V gave up 7 bases and J gave up 8 bases, with 11 bases separating them. There are 11 residues in the CDR3. CDR3 in amino acids: CASTRTAEAFF. In nucleotides, the CDR3 is TGTGCCAGCACCAGGACAGCCGAAGCTTTCTTT.

This sequence joins TRBV12-1 and TRBJ2-2; whether TRBD2, the table's D call, matches the DNA was not checked. TRBV12-1 represents a pseudogene. CDR3 length equals 16 residues. The CDR3 DNA reads as TGTGCCAGCAGCTCCATAGCGGGCGCCTCCACCGGGGAGCTGTTTTTT. Encoded protein: CASSSIAGASTGELFF.

This rearrangement joins TRBV5-4 to TRBJ1-3; 7 bases fit TRBD1. Germline CDR1 SGHNT, CDR2 YYREEE (reference sequence). The CDR3 loop spans 14 amino acids. The V and J ends lost 4 bases and 6 bases, in that order; junction bases with no gene match: 7. This CDR3 is CASSKGTVENTIYF. CDR3 DNA sequence: TGTGCCAGCAGCAAAGGGACAGTGGAAAACACCATATATTTT.

The chain joins TRBV7-9 to TRBJ1-5, with TRBD1 as a possible D gene (6 bases). The CDR3 consists of 16 residues. V lost 3 bases to trimming and J lost 3 bases, with 15 bases between them. Germline V gene lookup returns CDR1 SEHNR and CDR2 FQNEAQ (reference sequence). The DNA for the CDR3 is TGTGCCAGCAGCTTCTACAGGGCTGGAGTCAATCAGCCCCAGCATTTT. Translating it yields CASSFYRAGVNQPQHF.

The chain is built from TRBV5-1 and TRBJ1-6, with D possibly being TRBD1 (5 bases). V lost 4 bases and J lost 0, with 23 bases in between. Germline-derived CDR1 and CDR2 are SGHRS and YFSETQ. This CDR3 is 20 amino acids long. The CDR3 bases are TGCGCCAGCAGCCCTGAGGCCGGCCTCAGGGAGGGCTCCTATAATTCACCCCTCCACTTT. Protein product: CASSPEAGLREGSYNSPLHF.

Concerning this clone: At one boundary the junction diverges from the germline segment, which might be a read error. This chain links TRBV6-6 with TRBJ2-3; D not certain. The CDR3 extends over 16 amino acids. Germline-derived CDR1 and CDR2 are MNHNY and SVGAGI (reference sequence). The CDR3 DNA follows: TGTGCCAGCAGTTACTCCCCCATAGCTCAATCAGAGACGCAGTATTTT. Its translation: CASSYSPIAQSETQYF.

The V and J genes are TRBV27 and TRBJ2-7, with 8 bases identical to TRBD1. This CDR3 has 17 residues. The V gene end was trimmed by 6 bases and the J gene end by 2 bases; junction bases not matched to a gene: 15. Looked up from germline, CDR1 is MNHEY and CDR2 is SMNVEV (reference sequence). The CDR3 loop reads CASSPNFVQTGAYEQYF. CDR3 DNA sequence: TGTGCCAGCAGCCCAAATTTCGTCCAGACAGGGGCCTACGAGCAGTACTTC.

DNA for the CDR3: TGTGCCAGCACCGACAGGGGATCGTTTAGCAATCAGCCCCAGCATTTT. It encodes CASTDRGSFSNQPQHF. V usage is TRBV2 and J usage is TRBJ1-5; 8 bases agree with TRBD1. The CDR3 consists of 16 residues. Per germline, CDR1 SNHLY and CDR2 FYNNEI. Trimming removed 7 bases from V and 0 bases from J; junction bases left unmatched: 8.

The chain uses TRBV7-6 and TRBJ2-5, with 9 bases identical to TRBD2. CDR3 length: 16 residues. Germline lookup yields CDR1 SGHVS and CDR2 FNYEAQ. The junction had 12 bases not matched to a gene; V was cut back by 5 bases and J by 5 bases. Here the CDR3 DNA reads TGTGCCAGCAGCAGTGGTCCTAGCGGGGCTAAGGAGACCCAGTACTTC. Its translation is CASSSGPSGAKETQYF.

The genes are TRBV7-9 and TRBJ1-2; the match to TRBD1 covers 9 bases. The CDR3 covers 15 residues. V lost 4 bases, J lost 3 bases, and 6 bases stayed unmatched. Germline V gene lookup returns CDR1 SEHNR and CDR2 FQNEAQ (reference sequence). This CDR3 reads CASSYITGGDYGYTF. The CDR3, as DNA: TGTGCCAGCAGCTACATTACAGGGGGCGACTATGGCTACACCTTC.

V usage is TRBV7-6 and J usage is TRBJ2-7; weak D call: TRBD1 (6 bases). Trimming stripped 5 bases from V and 3 bases from J, with 14 bases between. CDR1 is SGHVS and CDR2 is FNYEAQ in the germline V gene. The CDR3 spans 14 residues. CDR3 DNA sequence: TGTGCCAGCAGCGCTTTGGGGGCGGACTACGAGCAGTACTTC. Protein product: CASSALGADYEQYF.

CDR3 coding DNA: TGCAGTGCCGAGGGCCCCTACGAGCAGTACTTC. Protein: CSAEGPYEQYF. The gene calls are TRBV20-1 and TRBJ2-7, with TRBD2 as a possible D gene (5 bases). With 6 bases removed from V and 2 bases from J, the gap between germline ends came to 8 bases. The germline CDR1 and CDR2 sequences are DFQATT and SNEGSKA (reference sequence). CDR3 length: 11 residues.

This clone occurred once. The V and J genes are TRBV6-6 and TRBJ2-3, with 10 bases matching TRBD2. CDR3 length: 14 amino acids. The V and J ends lost 7 bases and 8 bases, in that order; junction bases with no gene match: 9. Germline loops: CDR1 MNHNY, CDR2 SVGAGI (reference sequence). This CDR3 reads CASISGGAARTQYF. CDR3 sequence (DNA): TGTGCCAGCATCAGCGGGGGGGCTGCCCGTACGCAGTATTTT.

The chain recombines TRBV6-6 with TRBJ2-1; 13 bases align to TRBD2. The germline CDR1 and CDR2 sequences are MNHNY and SVGAGI (reference sequence). The trim removed 6 bases at V and 7 bases at J, leaving 9 bases unmatched. The CDR3 is 16 amino acids. CDR3 sequence: CASRTTTSGGSNEQFF. CDR3 nucleotide sequence: TGTGCCAGCAGGACGACGACTAGCGGGGGGAGTAATGAGCAGTTCTTC.

V gene TRBV30 combines with J gene TRBJ1-1; D ambiguous. Germline CDR1 GTSNPN, CDR2 SVGIG (reference sequence). Trimming pared 3 bases from V and 4 bases from J, leaving 6 bases between. The CDR3 totals 11 residues. The DNA for the CDR3 is TGTGCCTGGAGGCGAGGCACTGAAGCTTTCTTT. Protein product: CAWRRGTEAFF.

The chain combines TRBV5-1 with TRBJ1-3; D remains ambiguous. The germline V gene has CDR1 SGHRS and CDR2 YFSETQ. The CDR3 contains 15 residues. The V and J ends lost 3 bases and 4 bases respectively, with 14 bases between them. This chain's CDR3 is CASSSGLGTGNTIYF. The CDR3 coding sequence is TGCGCCAGCAGCTCGGGGTTGGGTACCGGAAACACCATATATTTT.

This clone was found a few times. This chain connects TRBV7-8 to TRBJ2-6; 8 positions match TRBD1. The CDR3 spans 15 residues. Germline loops: CDR1 SGHVS, CDR2 FQNEAQ. V gave up 4 bases and J gave up 1 base; unmatched junction bases: 0. DNA for the CDR3: TGTGCCAGCAGCTGGACAGGGTCTGGGGCCAACGTCCTGACTTTC. Translation gives CASSWTGSGANVLTF.

This clone has a handful of counts. This chain links TRBV14 with TRBJ2-2; D uncertain. CDR3 size: 14 residues. CDR1 and CDR2 (germline): SGHDN, FVKESK. The V end was cut by 6 bases, the J end by 1 base, with 9 bases between. DNA for the CDR3: TGTGCCAGCAGACCTACCGAGAACACCGGGGAGCTGTTTTTT. Translating gives CASRPTENTGELFF.

CDR3 coding DNA: TGCGCCAGCAGCTTGGCTGGGGACAGGGTCGAACAGACCCAGTACTTC. The encoded protein is CASSLAGDRVEQTQYF. The chain recombines TRBV5-1 with TRBJ2-5, with 9 bases identical to TRBD1. The V segment lost 0 bases and the J segment 6 bases; nucleotides outside the gene matches: 9. The CDR3 spans 16 residues. CDR1 is SGHRS, CDR2 YFSETQ, per germline.

In this sample, this clone turned up a few times. V gene TRBV9 combines with J gene TRBJ1-1; D unresolved. There are 12 residues in the CDR3. Trimming left V 4 bases short and J 6 bases short, with 10 bases between. Germline V gene sequence: CDR1 SGDLS, CDR2 YYNGEE. CDR3 region: CASSPQVSEAFF. In DNA form, the CDR3 reads TGTGCCAGCAGCCCCCAGGTTTCTGAAGCTTTCTTT.